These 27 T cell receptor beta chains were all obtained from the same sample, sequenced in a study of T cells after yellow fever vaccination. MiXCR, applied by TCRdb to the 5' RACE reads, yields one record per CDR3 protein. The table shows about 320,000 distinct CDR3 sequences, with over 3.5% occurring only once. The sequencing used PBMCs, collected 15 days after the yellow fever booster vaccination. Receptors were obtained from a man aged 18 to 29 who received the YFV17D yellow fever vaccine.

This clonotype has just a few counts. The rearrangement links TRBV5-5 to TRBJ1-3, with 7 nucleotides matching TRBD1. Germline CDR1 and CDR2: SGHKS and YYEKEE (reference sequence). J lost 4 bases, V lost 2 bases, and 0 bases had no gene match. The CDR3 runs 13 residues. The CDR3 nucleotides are TGTGCCAGCAGCTTACAGGGGGGAAACACCATATATTTT. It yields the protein CASSLQGGNTIYF. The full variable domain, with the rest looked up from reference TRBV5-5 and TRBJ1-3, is DAGVTQSPTHLIKTRGQQVTLRCSPISGHKSVSWYQQVLGQGPQFIFQYYEKEERGRGNFPDRFSARQFPNYSSELNVNALLLGDSALYLCASSLQGGNTIYFGEGSWLTVV.

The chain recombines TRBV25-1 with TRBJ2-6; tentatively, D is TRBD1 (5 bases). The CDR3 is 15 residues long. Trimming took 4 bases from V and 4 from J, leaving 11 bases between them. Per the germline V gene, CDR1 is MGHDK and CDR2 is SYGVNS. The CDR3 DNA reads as TGTGCCAGCAGTGGGAGACAGATGGGGGCCAACGTCCTGACTTTC. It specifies CASSGRQMGANVLTF.

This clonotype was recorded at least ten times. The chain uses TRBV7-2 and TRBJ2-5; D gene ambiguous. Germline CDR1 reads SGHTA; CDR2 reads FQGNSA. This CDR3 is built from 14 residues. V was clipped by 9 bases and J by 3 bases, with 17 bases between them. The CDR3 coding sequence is TGTGCCAGTCACCTAGGCAACCCAAAAGAGACCCAGTACTTC. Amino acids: CASHLGNPKETQYF.

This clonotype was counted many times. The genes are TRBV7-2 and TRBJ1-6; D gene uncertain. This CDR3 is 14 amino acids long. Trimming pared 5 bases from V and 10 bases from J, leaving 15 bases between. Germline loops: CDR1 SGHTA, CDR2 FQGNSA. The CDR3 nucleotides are TGTGCCAGCAGCACTATAATAATAAGGTCACCCCTCCACTTT. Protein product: CASSTIIIRSPLHF.

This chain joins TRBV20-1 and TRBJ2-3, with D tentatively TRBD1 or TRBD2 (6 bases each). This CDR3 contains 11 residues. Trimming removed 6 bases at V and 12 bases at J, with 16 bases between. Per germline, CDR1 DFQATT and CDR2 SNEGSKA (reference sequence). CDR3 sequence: CSASGAGGQYF. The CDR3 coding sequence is TGCAGTGCATCAGGGGCCGGGGGTCAGTATTTT.

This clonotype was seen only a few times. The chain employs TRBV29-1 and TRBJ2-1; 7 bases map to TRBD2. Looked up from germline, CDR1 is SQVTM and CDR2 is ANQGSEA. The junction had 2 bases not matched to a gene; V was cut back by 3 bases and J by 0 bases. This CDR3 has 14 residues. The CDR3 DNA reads TGCAGCGTTGACGGCGGGGGCTCCTACAATGAGCAGTTCTTC. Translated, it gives CSVDGGGSYNEQFF.

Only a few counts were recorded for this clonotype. CDR3 DNA sequence: TGTGCCAGCAGCTTAGAAGTTTGGGACAGAGCTTTCTTT. The encoded protein is CASSLEVWDRAFF. This chain connects TRBV11-1 to TRBJ1-1, with TRBD1 matching over 7 bases. Losses at the gene ends were 1 base for V and 10 bases for J; bases not matched to a gene: 6. Per germline, CDR1 SGHAT and CDR2 FQDESV (reference sequence). This CDR3 region has 13 residues.

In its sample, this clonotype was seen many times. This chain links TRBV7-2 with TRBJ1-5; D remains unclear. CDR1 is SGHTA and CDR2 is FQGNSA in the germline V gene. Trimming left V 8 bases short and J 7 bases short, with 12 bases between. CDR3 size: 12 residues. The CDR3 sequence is CASGLNGQPQHF. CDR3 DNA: TGTGCCAGCGGATTAAACGGACAGCCCCAGCATTTT.

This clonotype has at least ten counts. As DNA, the CDR3 is TGCAGTGCTGTACCCGGGACAGGGGGTTTCGATACGCAGTATTTT. Translated, it gives CSAVPGTGGFDTQYF. The V gene is TRBV20-1, the J gene TRBJ2-3; 11 bases line up with TRBD1. CDR3 size: 15 residues. The V gene end was trimmed by 5 bases and the J gene end by 6 bases; junction bases not matched to a gene: 10. Looked up from germline, CDR1 is DFQATT and CDR2 is SNEGSKA (reference sequence).

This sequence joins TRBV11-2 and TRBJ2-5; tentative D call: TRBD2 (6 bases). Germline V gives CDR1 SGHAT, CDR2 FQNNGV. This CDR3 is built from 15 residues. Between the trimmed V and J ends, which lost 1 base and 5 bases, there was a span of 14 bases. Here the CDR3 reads CASSLGLGGVETQYF. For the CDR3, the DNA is TGTGCCAGCAGCTTAGGGCTGGGGGGAGTGGAGACCCAGTACTTC.

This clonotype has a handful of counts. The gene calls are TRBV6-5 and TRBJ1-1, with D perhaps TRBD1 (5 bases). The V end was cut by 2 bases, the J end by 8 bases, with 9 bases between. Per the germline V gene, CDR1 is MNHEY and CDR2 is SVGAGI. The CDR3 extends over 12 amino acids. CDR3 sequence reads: CASSYAGTEAFF. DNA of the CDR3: TGTGCCAGCAGTTACGCCGGGACGGAAGCTTTCTTT.

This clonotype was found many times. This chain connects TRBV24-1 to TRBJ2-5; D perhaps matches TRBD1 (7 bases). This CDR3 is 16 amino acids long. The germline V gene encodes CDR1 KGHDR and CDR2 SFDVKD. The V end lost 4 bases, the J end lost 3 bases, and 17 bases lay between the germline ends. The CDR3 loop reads CATSEDPDREEETQYF. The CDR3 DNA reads TGTGCCACCAGTGAGGACCCCGACAGGGAGGAAGAGACCCAGTACTTC.

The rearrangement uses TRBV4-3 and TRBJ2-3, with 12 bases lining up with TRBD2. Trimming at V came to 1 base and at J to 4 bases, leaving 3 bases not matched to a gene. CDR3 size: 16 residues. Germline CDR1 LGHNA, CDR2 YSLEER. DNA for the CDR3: TGCGCCAGCAGCCAAGTGGCTAGCGGGGGGGCAGATACGCAGTATTTT. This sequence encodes CASSQVASGGADTQYF.

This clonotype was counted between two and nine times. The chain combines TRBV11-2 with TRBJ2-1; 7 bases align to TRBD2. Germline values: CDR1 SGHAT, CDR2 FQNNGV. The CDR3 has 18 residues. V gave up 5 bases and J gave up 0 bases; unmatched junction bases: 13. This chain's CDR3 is CASSNPASWGGSYNEQFF. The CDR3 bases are TGTGCCAGCAGCAACCCCGCATCCTGGGGGGGCTCCTACAATGAGCAGTTCTTC.

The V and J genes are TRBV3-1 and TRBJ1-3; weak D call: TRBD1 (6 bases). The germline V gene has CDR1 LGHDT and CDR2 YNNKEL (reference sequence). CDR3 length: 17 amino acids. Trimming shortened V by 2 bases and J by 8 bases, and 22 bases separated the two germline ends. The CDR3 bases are TGTGCCAGCAGCCAACGTTTTTCATATACAGGGTTGTACACCATATATTTT. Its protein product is CASSQRFSYTGLYTIYF.

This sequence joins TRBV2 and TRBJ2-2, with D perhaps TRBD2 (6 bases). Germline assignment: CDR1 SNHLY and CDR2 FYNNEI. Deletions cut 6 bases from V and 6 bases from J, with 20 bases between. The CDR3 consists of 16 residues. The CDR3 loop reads CASRPKSRLVAGELFF. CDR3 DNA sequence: TGTGCCAGCAGACCGAAAAGCCGACTAGTTGCCGGGGAGCTGTTTTTT.

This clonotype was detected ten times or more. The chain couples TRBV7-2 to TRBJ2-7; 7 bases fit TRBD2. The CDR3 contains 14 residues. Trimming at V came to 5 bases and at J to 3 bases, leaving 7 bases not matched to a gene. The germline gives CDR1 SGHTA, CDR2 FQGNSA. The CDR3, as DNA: TGTGCCAGCAGCCTTGCTGCGGGGGACTACGAGCAGTACGTC. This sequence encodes CASSLAAGDYEQYV.

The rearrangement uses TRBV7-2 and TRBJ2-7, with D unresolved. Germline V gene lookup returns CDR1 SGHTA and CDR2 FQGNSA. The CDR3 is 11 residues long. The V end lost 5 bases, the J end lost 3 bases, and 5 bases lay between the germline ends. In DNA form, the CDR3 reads TGTGCCAGCAGCCGGATCTACGAGCAGTACTTC. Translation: CASSRIYEQYF.

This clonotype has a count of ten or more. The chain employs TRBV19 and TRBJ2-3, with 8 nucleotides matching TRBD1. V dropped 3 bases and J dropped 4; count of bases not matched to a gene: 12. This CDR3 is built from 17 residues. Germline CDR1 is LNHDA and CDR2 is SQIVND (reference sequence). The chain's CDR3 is CASSIADRDATPDTQYF. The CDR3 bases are TGTGCCAGTAGTATCGCGGACAGGGATGCGACTCCAGATACGCAGTATTTT. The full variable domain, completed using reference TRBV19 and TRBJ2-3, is DGGITQSPKYLFRKEGQNVTLSCEQNLNHDAMYWYRQDPGQGLRLIYYSQIVNDFQKGDIAEGYSVSREKKESFPLTVTSAQKNPTAFYLCASSIADRDATPDTQYFGPGTRLTVL.

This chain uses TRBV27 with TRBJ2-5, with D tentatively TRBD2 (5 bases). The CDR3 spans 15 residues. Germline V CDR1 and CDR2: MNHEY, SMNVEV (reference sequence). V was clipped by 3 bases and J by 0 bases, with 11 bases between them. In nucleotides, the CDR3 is TGTGCCAGCAGTTTGAGGCGGGCGTACCAAGAGACCCAGTACTTC. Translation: CASSLRRAYQETQYF.

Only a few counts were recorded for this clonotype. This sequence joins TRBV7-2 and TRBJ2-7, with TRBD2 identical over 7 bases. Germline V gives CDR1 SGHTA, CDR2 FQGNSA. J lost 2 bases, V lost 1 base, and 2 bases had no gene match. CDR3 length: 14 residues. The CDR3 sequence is CASSLEAGAYEQYV. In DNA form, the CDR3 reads TGTGCCAGCAGCTTAGAGGCGGGGGCCTACGAGCAGTACGTC.

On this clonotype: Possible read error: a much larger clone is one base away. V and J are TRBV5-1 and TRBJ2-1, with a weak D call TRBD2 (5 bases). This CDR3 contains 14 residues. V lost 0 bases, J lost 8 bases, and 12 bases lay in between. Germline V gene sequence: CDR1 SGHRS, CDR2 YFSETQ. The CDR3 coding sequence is TGCGCCAGCAGCTTGGAAGTAAGAGGGTATGAGCAGTTCTTC. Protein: CASSLEVRGYEQFF.

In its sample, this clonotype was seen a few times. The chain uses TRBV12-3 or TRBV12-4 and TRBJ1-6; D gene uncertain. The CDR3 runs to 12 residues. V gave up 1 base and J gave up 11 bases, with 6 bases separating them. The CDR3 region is CASSLVPAPLHF. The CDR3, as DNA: TGTGCCAGCAGTTTAGTTCCCGCACCCCTCCACTTT.

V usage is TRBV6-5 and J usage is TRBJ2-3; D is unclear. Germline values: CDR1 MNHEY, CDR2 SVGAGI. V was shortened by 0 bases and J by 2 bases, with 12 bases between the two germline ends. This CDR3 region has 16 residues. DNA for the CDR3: TGTGCCAGCAGTTACTCGTGGGCTACTCCCACAGATACGCAGTATTTT. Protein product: CASSYSWATPTDTQYF.

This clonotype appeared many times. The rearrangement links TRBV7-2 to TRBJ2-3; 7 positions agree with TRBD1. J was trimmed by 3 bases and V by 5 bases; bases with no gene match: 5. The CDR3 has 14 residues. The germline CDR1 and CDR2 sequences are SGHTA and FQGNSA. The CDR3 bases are TGTGCCAGCAGCGAGACAGGGAAGACAGATACGCAGTATTTT. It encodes CASSETGKTDTQYF.

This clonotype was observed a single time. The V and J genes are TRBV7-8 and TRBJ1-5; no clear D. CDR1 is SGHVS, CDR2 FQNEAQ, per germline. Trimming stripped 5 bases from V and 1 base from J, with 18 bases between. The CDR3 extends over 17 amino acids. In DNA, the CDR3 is TGTGCCAGCAGCCGCCGGGAGTCCCCAGAGAGCAATCAGCCCCAGCATTTT. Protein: CASSRRESPESNQPQHF.

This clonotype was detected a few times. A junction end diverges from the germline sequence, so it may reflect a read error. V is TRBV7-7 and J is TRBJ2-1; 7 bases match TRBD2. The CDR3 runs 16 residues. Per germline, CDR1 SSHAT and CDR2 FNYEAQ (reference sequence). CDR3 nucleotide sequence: TGTGCTAGCAGCTTACGGGTTGGGGGGGAATACAATGAGCAGTTCTTC. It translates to CASSLRVGGEYNEQFF. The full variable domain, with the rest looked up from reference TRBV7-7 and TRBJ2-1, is GAGVSQSPRYKVTKRGQDVTLRCDPISSHATLYWYQQALGQGPEFLTYFNYEAQPDKSGLPSDRFSAERPEGSISTLTIQRTEQRDSAMYRCASSLRVGGEYNEQFFGPGTRLTVL.